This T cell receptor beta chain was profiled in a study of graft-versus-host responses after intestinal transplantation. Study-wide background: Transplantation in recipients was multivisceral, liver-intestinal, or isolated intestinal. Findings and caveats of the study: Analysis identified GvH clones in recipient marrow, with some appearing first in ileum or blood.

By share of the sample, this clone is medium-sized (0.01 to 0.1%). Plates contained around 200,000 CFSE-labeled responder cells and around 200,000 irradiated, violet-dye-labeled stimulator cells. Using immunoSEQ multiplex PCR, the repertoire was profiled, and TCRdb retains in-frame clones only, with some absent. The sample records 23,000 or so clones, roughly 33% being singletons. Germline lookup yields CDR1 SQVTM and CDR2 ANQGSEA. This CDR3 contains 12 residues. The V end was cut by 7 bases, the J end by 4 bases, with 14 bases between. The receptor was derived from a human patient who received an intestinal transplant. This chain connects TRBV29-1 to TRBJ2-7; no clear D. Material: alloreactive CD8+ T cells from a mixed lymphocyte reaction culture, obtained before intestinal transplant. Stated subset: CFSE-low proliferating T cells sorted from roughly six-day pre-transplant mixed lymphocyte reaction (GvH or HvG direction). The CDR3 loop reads CSAPDESYEQYF. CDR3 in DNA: TGCAGCGCCCCCGATGAGAGTTACGAGCAGTACTTC.